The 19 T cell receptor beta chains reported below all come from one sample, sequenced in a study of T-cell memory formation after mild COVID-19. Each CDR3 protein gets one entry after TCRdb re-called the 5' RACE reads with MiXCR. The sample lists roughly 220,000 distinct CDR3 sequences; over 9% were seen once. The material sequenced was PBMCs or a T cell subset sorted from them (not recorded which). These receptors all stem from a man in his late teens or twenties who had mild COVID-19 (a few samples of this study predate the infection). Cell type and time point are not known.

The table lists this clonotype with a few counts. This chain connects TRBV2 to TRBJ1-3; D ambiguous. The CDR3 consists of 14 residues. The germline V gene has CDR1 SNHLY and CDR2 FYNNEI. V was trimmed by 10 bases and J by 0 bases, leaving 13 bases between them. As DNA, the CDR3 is TGTGCCACCTCAGAGGGAAGCTCTGGAAACACCATATATTTT. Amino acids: CATSEGSSGNTIYF. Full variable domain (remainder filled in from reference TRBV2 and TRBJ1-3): EPEVTQTPSHQVTQMGQEVILRCVPISNHLYFYWYRQILGQKVEFLVSFYNNEISEKSEIFDDQFSVERPDGSNFTLKIRSTKLEDSAMYFCATSEGSSGNTIYFGEGSWLTVV.

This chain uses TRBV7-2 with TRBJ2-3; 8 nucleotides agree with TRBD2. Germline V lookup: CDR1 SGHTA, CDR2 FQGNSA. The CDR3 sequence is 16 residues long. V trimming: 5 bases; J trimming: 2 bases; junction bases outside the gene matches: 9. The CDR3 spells CASSNQAGAITDTQYF. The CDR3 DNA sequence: TGTGCCAGCAGCAACCAAGCGGGGGCTATCACAGATACGCAGTATTTT.

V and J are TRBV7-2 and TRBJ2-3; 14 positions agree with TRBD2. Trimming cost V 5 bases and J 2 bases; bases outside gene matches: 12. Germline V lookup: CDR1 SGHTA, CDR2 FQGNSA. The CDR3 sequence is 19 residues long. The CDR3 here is CASSGLAGGMTLLTDTQYF. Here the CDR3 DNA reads TGTGCCAGCAGCGGACTAGCGGGGGGCATGACCTTACTCACAGATACGCAGTATTTT.

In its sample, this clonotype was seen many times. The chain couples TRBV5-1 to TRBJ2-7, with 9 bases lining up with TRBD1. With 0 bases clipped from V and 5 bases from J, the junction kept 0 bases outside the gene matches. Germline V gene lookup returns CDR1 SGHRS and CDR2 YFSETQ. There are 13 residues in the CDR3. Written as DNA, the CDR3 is TGCGCCAGCAGCTTGGGGGACAGGGACGAGCAGTACGTC. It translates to CASSLGDRDEQYV.

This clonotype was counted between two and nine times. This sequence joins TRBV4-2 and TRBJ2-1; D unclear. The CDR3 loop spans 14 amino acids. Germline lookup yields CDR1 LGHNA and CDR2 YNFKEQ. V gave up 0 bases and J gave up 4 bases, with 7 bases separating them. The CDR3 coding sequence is TGTGCCAGCAGCCAAGAAGTCAGGTACAATGAGCAGTTCTTC. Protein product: CASSQEVRYNEQFF.

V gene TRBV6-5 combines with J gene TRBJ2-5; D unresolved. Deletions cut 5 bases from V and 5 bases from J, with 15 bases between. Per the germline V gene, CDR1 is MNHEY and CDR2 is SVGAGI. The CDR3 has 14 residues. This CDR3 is CASSLPYSRETQYF. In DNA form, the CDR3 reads TGTGCCAGCAGTCTCCCGTACAGCCGGGAGACCCAGTACTTC.

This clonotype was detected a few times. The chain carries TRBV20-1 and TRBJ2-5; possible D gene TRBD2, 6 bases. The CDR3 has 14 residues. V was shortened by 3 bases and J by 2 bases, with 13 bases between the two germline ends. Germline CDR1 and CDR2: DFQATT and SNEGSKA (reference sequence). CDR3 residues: CSASDRLGQETQYF. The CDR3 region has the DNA TGCAGTGCTAGCGATAGACTAGGACAAGAGACCCAGTACTTC.

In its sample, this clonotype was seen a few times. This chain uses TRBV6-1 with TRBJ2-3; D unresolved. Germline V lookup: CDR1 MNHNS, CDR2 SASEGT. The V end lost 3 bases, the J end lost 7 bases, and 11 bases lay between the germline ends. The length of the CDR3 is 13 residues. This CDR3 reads CASSEGIANTQYF. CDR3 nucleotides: TGTGCCAGCAGTGAGGGTATCGCAAATACGCAGTATTTT.

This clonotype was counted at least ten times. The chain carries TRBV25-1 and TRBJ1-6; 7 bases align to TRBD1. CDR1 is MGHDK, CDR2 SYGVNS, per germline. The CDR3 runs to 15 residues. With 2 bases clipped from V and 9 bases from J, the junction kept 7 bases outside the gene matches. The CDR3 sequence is CASSEAGQPSSPLHF. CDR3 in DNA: TGTGCCAGCAGTGAAGCGGGACAGCCAAGTTCACCCCTCCACTTT.

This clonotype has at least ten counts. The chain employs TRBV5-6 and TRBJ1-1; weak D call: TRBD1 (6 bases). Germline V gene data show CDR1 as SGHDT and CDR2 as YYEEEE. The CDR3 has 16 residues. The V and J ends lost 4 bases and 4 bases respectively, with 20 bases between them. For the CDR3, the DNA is TGTGCCAGCAGCCGGTGGGGGGCGCTTAGTGGCACTGAAGCTTTCTTT. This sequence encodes CASSRWGALSGTEAFF.

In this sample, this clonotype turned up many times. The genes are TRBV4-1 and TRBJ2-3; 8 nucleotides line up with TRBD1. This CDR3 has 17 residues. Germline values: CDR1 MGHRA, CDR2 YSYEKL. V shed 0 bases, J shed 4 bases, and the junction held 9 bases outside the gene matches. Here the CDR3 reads CASSQDKGQGVPDTQYF. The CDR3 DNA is TGCGCCAGCAGCCAAGATAAAGGACAGGGAGTACCAGATACGCAGTATTTT.

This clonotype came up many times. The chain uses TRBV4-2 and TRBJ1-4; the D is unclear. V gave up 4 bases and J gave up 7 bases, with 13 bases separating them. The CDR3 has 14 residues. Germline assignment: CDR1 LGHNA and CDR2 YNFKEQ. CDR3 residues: CASSPQTGREKLFF. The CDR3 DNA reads TGTGCCAGCAGCCCACAGACCGGTCGTGAAAAACTGTTTTTT.

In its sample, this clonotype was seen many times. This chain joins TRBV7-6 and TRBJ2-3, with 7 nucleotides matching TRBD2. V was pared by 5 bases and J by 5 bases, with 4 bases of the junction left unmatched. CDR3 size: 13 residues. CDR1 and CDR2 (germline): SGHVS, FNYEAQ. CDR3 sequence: CASSIGLGDTQYF. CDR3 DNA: TGTGCCAGCAGCATAGGACTAGGAGATACGCAGTATTTT. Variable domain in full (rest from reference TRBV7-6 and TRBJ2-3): GAGVSQSPRYKVTKRGQDVALRCDPISGHVSLYWYRQALGQGPEFLTYFNYEAQQDKSGLPNDRFSAERPEGSISTLTIQRTEQRDSAMYRCASSIGLGDTQYFGPGTRLTVL.

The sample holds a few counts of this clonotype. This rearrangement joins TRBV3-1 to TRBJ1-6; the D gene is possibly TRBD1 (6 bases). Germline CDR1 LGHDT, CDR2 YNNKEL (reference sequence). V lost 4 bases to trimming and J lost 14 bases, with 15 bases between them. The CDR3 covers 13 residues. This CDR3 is CASSLQGSWTLHF. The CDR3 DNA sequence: TGTGCCAGCAGCCTACAGGGATCGTGGACCCTCCACTTT.

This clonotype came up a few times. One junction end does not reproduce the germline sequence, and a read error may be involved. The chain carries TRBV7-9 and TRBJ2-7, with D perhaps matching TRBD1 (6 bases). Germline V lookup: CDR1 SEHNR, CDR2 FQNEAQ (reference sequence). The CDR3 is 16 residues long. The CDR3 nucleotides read TGTGCCAGCAGCGTAGCTATCGGGACAATGGTCGACGAGCAGTACTTC. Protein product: CASSVAIGTMVDEQYF.

The CDR3 is CASISMGSLGETQYF. The CDR3, as DNA: TGTGCCAGCATCTCGATGGGGTCCCTGGGAGAGACCCAGTACTTC. This chain links TRBV7-6 with TRBJ2-5, with D unclear. Trimming removed 7 bases at V and 4 bases at J, with 19 bases between. The length of the CDR3 is 15 residues. Germline loops: CDR1 SGHVS, CDR2 FNYEAQ.

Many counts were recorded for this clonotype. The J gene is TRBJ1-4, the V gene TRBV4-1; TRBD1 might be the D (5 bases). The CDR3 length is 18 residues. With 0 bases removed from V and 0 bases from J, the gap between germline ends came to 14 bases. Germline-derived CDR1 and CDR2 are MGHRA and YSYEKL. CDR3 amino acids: CASSQDGRAGATNEKLFF. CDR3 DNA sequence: TGCGCCAGCAGCCAAGATGGCAGGGCGGGTGCAACTAATGAAAAACTGTTTTTT.

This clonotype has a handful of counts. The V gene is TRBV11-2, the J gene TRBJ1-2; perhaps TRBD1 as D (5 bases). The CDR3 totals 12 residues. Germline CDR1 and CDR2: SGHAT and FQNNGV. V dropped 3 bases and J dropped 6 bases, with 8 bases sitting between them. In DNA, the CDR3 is TGTGCCAGCAGCTTGGTAGGGGATGGCTACACCTTC. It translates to CASSLVGDGYTF.

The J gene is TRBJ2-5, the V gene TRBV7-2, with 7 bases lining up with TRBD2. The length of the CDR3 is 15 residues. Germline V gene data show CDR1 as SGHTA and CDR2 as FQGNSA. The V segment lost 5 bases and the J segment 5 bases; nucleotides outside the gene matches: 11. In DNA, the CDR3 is TGTGCCAGCAGCCCCCAAGCGGGGATCGACGAGACCCAGTACTTC. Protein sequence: CASSPQAGIDETQYF.